This T cell receptor beta chain was identified in a study of blood T cell repertoires in COVID-19. The repertoire was sequenced with immunoSEQ multiplex PCR; TCRdb's copy has only in-frame clones and lacks some. This sample has a few hundred thousand clones, with 83% found just once. Seattle participants joined during active infection and were tracked over time. From germline, CDR1 is MNHEY and CDR2 SMNVEV (reference sequence). V lost 1 base and J lost 4, with 8 bases in between. The CDR3 contains 14 residues. The V call is TRBV27, the J call TRBJ1-5, with a possible D match to TRBD1 (6 bases). This clonotype was sampled from a woman aged 25 to 39 with COVID-19, enrolled during active disease. The source material was peripheral blood. Here the CDR3 DNA reads TGTGCCAGCAGTTTATTACAGGGTAATCAGCCCCAGCATTTT. Protein product: CASSLLQGNQPQHF.